This T cell receptor beta chain stems from a study of T cell responses to AZD1222 COVID-19 vaccine. Study-wide findings and caveats: The reported proportion of spike-specific TCRs targeting unmutated variant regions was nearly half.

From germline, CDR1 is SGHAT and CDR2 FQDESV (reference sequence). CDR3 length equals 13 residues. Trimming cost V 3 bases and J 11 bases, with 16 bases left between them. Here immunoSEQ multiplex PCR was the method, and the copy in TCRdb shows in-frame clones only, minus some. The table shows 150,000 to 200,000 clones, with just under 95% occurring only once. About this clone: The antigen is not known.

The chain carries TRBV11-1 and TRBJ1-1; unclear D gene. Sequencing used peripheral blood, obtained on day 0 of AZD1222 vaccination. The receptor comes from an adult in good health. The DNA for the CDR3 is TGTGCCAGCAGCTTGAGGCCTGTGGGGTTGGCTTTCTTT. Encoded protein: CASSLRPVGLAFF.